Listed below are T cell receptor beta chains from one sample, sequenced in a study of T cell changes during pregnancy in multiple sclerosis. Assay: immunoSEQ multiplex PCR; the TCRdb copy retains only in-frame clones and omits some. In the table there are 50,000 or so clones, more than 85% of which are singletons. Sample: peripheral blood, taken after pregnancy. The source is a female donor in good health, enrolled as a control in a pregnancy study. Both conserved end residues are part of each CDR3. The D gene is left open where the match is weak. Not every row has a clone size; where given, it reads once, few, many or a size class.

J | V | D | size | DNA | CDR3
TRBJ1-6 | TRBV5-1 | - | - | TGCGCCAGCAGCTTGGGAGGGATAAGGTCACCCCTCCACTTT | CASSLGGIRSPLHF
TRBJ1-6 | TRBV7-6 | - | - | TGTGCCAGCAGCTTAGAGGCAGGGAGGAGATCACCCCTCCACTTT | CASSLEAGRRSPLHF
TRBJ2-3 | TRBV29-1 | TRBD2 | - | TGCAGCGTCGGGACTAGCGGGGGGAATACAGATACGCAGTATTTT | CSVGTSGGNTDTQYF
TRBJ2-7 | TRBV10-3 | TRBD2 | - | TGTGCCACGGAGCGTACTAGCGGGAGGGCCGGTTCGTACGAGCAGTACTTC | CATERTSGRAGSYEQYF
TRBJ2-1 | TRBV27 | TRBD2 | - | TGTGCCAGCAACCCAGGGAGGTGGGGACTAGGACCCAACTCCTACAATGAGCAGTTCTTC | CASNPGRWGLGPNSYNEQFF
TRBJ2-3 | TRBV5-1 | TRBD2 | - | TGCGCCAGCAGCTTGGGGGGGGGTGAAGATACGCAGTATTTT | CASSLGGGEDTQYF
TRBJ2-1 | TRBV5-1 | TRBD1 | - | TGCGCCAGCAGCCTGGACAGGGGCAATGAGCAGTTCTTC | CASSLDRGNEQFF
TRBJ2-2 | TRBV9 | TRBD2 | - | TGTGCCAGCAGCGTAGCCGCGGGAGAGATCACCGGGGAGCTGTTTTTT | CASSVAAGEITGELFF
TRBJ2-3 | TRBV6-5 | - | - | TGTGCCAGCAGGGGACCCGGGGGTGTAGATACGCAGTATTTT | CASRGPGGVDTQYF
TRBJ1-4 | TRBV7-9 | - | - | TGTGCCAGCAGCTTAGTTCGGGGTGAAAAACTGTTTTTT | CASSLVRGEKLFF
TRBJ2-2 | TRBV9 | TRBD2 | - | TGTGCCAGCAGCCCGGGACTAGCGGTTGTCACCGGGGAGCTGTTTTTT | CASSPGLAVVTGELFF
TRBJ2-1 | TRBV4-2 | TRBD2 | - | TGTGCCAGCAGACTCTCAGGACGGACTAGTTACAATGAGCAGTTCTTC | CASRLSGRTSYNEQFF
TRBJ2-5 | TRBV10-3 | TRBD2 | - | TGTGCCATCAGTATAGCGGGGGGAGAGGAGACCCAGTACTTC | CAISIAGGEETQYF
TRBJ1-1 | TRBV6-1 | TRBD1 | - | TGTGCCAGCAGTGGACGGACAGGGAACACTGAAGCTTTCTTT | CASSGRTGNTEAFF
TRBJ2-2 | TRBV2 | - | - | TGTGCCAGCAGTCGAGGTAGTGCTAGTGCTTCCACCGGGGAGCTGTTTTTT | CASSRGSASASTGELFF
TRBJ1-1 | TRBV18 | TRBD1 | - | TGTGCCAGCTCACCACTCGCAGGGGGCCGGGGGAACACTGAAGCTTTCTTT | CASSPLAGGRGNTEAFF
TRBJ1-2 | TRBV5-4 | TRBD1 | once | TGTGCCAGCAGCATGGACAGGACCCTGGATGGCTACACCTTC | CASSMDRTLDGYTF
TRBJ2-7 | TRBV5-6 | - | - | TGTGCCAGCAGCTTGGTTCGTGGACAGTCCGACTTC | CASSLVRGQSDF
TRBJ1-2 | TRBV5-5 | - | - | TGTGCCAGCAGCTCCGGAGGGGCAGCTAACTATGGCTACACCTTC | CASSSGGAANYGYTF
TRBJ1-2 | TRBV5-6 | TRBD1 | once | TGTGCCAGCAGCTGGGGGACAGGGGTATCCTATGGCTACACCTTC | CASSWGTGVSYGYTF
TRBJ2-2 | TRBV5-6 | TRBD2 | once | TGTGCCAGCAGCTTGCCCAGCGGGGTGCGCACCGGGGAGCTGTTTTTT | CASSLPSGVRTGELFF
TRBJ2-3 | TRBV19 | TRBD2 | - | TGTGCCAGTAGTATAAGAAAGGTGGGGGGGGTTGGAACAGATACGCAGTATTTT | CASSIRKVGGVGTDTQYF
TRBJ1-5 | TRBV7-9 | - | - | TGTGCCAGCAGCAGTCGAGAGAGCAATCAGCCCCAGCATTTT | CASSSRESNQPQHF
TRBJ2-7 | TRBV27 | TRBD1 | once | TGTGCCAGCAGTTTATCGAGGGACAGTATATCCTACGAGCAGTACTTC | CASSLSRDSISYEQYF
TRBJ1-2 | TRBV4-2 | TRBD1 | - | TGTGCCAGCAGCCTTAGCACAGGGGATACAGGCTACACCTTC | CASSLSTGDTGYTF
TRBJ2-1 | TRBV5-5 | - | - | TGTGCCAGCAGCAGAGAGGAGATATACAATGAGCAGTTCTTC | CASSREEIYNEQFF
TRBJ2-7 | TRBV18 | TRBD2 | - | TGTGCCAGCTCACCTAGCGGGGGGGCCTTGGGTGAGCAGTACTTC | CASSPSGGALGEQYF
TRBJ1-4 | TRBV6-6 | - | - | TGTGCCAGCACTTACTATCGAGCAACTAATGAAAAACTGTTTTTT | CASTYYRATNEKLFF
TRBJ1-2 | TRBV5-1 | - | - | TGCGCCACCCACGGAGGCGGAGCGGAGAACTATGGCTACACCTTC | CATHGGGAENYGYTF
TRBJ1-1 | TRBV5-1 | - | - | TGCGCCAGCTCTGGTAAATTACAGGGAAACACTGAAGCTTTCTTT | CASSGKLQGNTEAFF
TRBJ2-1 | TRBV9 | - | - | TGTGCCAGCAGCGCGCCACTCAGGGCGGGGAGCGATGAGCAGTTCTTC | CASSAPLRAGSDEQFF
TRBJ1-1 | TRBV5-6 | - | - | TGTGCCAGCAGCTTGGGAGGGTCCTCCGAAGCTTTCTTT | CASSLGGSSEAFF
TRBJ1-2 | TRBV19 | TRBD1 | - | TGTGCCAGTAGTACCCAGGGGGGACTTCACTTTTACTATGGCTACACCTTC | CASSTQGGLHFYYGYTF
TRBJ1-1 | TRBV11-2 | - | - | TGTGCCAGCAGCTTAGCAGGGGTCAGCACTGAAGCTTTCTTT | CASSLAGVSTEAFF
TRBJ2-6 | TRBV7-8 | - | - | TGTGCCAGCAGCTCCAGGGCTAACTCTGGGGCCAACGTCCTGACTTTC | CASSSRANSGANVLTF
TRBJ1-4 | TRBV4-3 | TRBD1 | - | TGCGCCAGCAGCCAAGACAGGGGGGCTGAAAAACTGTTTTTT | CASSQDRGAEKLFF
TRBJ1-5 | TRBV6-5 | - | once | TGTGCCAGCACCACGGGGGTGGGGACTAGGCCCCAGCATTTT | CASTTGVGTRPQHF
TRBJ1-2 | TRBV15 | - | few | TGTGCCACCAGCAGCGGTTCCTCGGGCAGGGGTTCTCGAGGCTACACCTTC | CATSSGSSGRGSRGYTF
TRBJ2-1 | TRBV5-1 | TRBD2 | - | TGCGCCAGCAGCTTTTCGAGCGGGGGGGCCGGGACCTACAATGAGCAGTTCTTC | CASSFSSGGAGTYNEQFF
TRBJ1-2 | TRBV27 | - | - | TGTGCCAGCAGTTTACGGCAGGGCCGTCGGAAAGCCTACTATGGCTACACCTTC | CASSLRQGRRKAYYGYTF
TRBJ1-5 | TRBV6-6 | - | - | TGTGCCAGCAGTTACTGGGGAGGGAGCAATCAGCCCCAGCATTTT | CASSYWGGSNQPQHF
TRBJ2-1 | TRBV2 | TRBD1 | - | TGTGCCAGCAGGGGACAGGGTAACTACAATGAGCAGTTCTTC | CASRGQGNYNEQFF
TRBJ2-1 | TRBV18 | - | - | TGTGCCAGCTCACCGCAGGGAACCTACAATGAGCAGTTCTTC | CASSPQGTYNEQFF
TRBJ2-5 | TRBV7-8 | - | - | TGTGCCAGCAGCTTCATCCCTGCCGGGGAGACCCAGTACTTC | CASSFIPAGETQYF
TRBJ2-7 | TRBV29-1 | - | - | TGCAGCGTGGACAAGGGCAGGGACGAGCAGTACTTC | CSVDKGRDEQYF
TRBJ2-7 | TRBV4-1 | TRBD1 | - | TGCGCCAGCAGCCAAGGGACAGGTAGCTCCTACGAGCAGTACTTC | CASSQGTGSSYEQYF